This TCR beta chain was recovered during a study of OX40 agonist ivuxolimab in advanced cancers. Some background on the complete study: Ivuxolimab was a fully human IgG2 agonistic monoclonal antibody targeting the costimulatory receptor OX40 (CD134). Intravenous ivuxolimab was administered to patients every 2 weeks at six dose levels: 0.01, 0.1, 0.3, 1.5, 3 and 10 mg/kg. Of the roughly 52 patients in dose escalation, around 19 had hepatocellular carcinoma, about 15 had melanoma, 9 had renal cell carcinoma and 9 had head and neck cancer. In the dose-escalation cohort, 65% to 90% of patients were male, and the mean age was roughly 60 years, with a range of roughly 23 to 85. Patients were allowed to have had prior anti-PD-1, anti-PD-L1 or anti-CTLA-4 therapy, and approximately 40% of the dose-escalation patients had been treated with checkpoint inhibitors. Partial responses occurred in three dose-escalation patients, of whom one had hepatocellular carcinoma and two had cutaneous melanoma. The point of sequencing TCRbeta in the periphery was to test whether ivuxolimab changed TCR sequence diversity and drove clonal T-cell expansion. The monotherapy dose-escalation portion (N ≈ 50 patients) of the phase I ivuxolimab trial is reported in the paper.

For sequencing of the TCRbeta CDR3 region, genomic DNA was extracted from the sorted cells. The immunoSEQ Assay was used for sequencing of TCRbeta CDR3 regions. TCRdb carries this immuneACCESS record with in-frame sequences only. Its versions omit some clonotypes, under half of them owing to an unresolved V gene in the studies checked, with the rest unexplained. The sample table holds about 59,000 clones, of which nearly 85% were seen once. Roughly 2% of the sample is held by the ten biggest clonotypes. The trial excluded patients who had a history of autoimmune disease or who were on systemic immunosuppression. Peripheral blood for TCR sequencing was collected from all dose cohorts at baseline, on cycle 4 day 1, and on cycle 7 day 1. The samples were taken from a phase I, first-in-human, multicenter, open-label dose-escalation trial of ivuxolimab. Adults with locally advanced or metastatic melanoma, renal cell carcinoma, hepatocellular carcinoma or head and neck squamous cell carcinoma were enrolled in the trial. Before TCR sequencing, CD4+ and CD8+ T cells were separately sorted from peripheral blood.

V is pared back by 1 base and J by 3 bases, with 8 bases lying between the germline termini. The CDR3, cysteine through phenylalanine, is 14 amino acids long. Just the 42-base CDR3 DNA is kept, in frame starting at base 1. The germline V gene encodes CDR1 SGHRS and CDR2 YFSETQ. A word on this clone: It has no known antigen specificity. The sample holds no much larger clone one base away, and base qualities are not on file.

The full study reports these points: Low levels of normalized T-cell clonal expansion were also seen in some patients who did not respond. At doses of 0.1 to 3.0 mg/kg, clonal expansion of both CD4+ and CD8+ T cells in blood was seen between baseline and week 6. After ivuxolimab, expanded clones were on average more numerous among CD8+ T cells than among CD4+ T cells. In the 0.1-3.0 mg/kg groups, partial responders had among the lowest normalized peripheral clonal expansion, particularly in CD8+ T cells. Antigen specificity was not determined for the clonally expanded peripheral T cells.

The chain couples TRBV5-1 to TRBJ1-3, with no confident D gene call. The sample here was CD4+ or CD8+ T cells sorted from blood, taken in a trial of the OX40 agonist ivuxolimab. The TCR comes from an adult with an advanced solid tumor such as melanoma, head and neck, liver or kidney cancer. The DNA sequence is TGCGCCAGCAGCTTGCCGGACTTTGGAAACACCATATATTTT. This gives the protein CASSLPDFGNTIYF.